The 19 T cell receptor beta chains below were found in one sample sequenced in a study of T cell responses to AZD1222 COVID-19 vaccine. Libraries were prepared by immunoSEQ multiplex PCR; TCRdb keeps only in-frame clonotypes and omits some of them. The table records about 150,000 clones, less than 90% of them present only once. This material consisted of peripheral blood, taken on day 0 of MenACWY control vaccination. The receptors were sampled from an adult in good health.

The CDR3 is CASKADRGSSPLHF. The CDR3 DNA reads as TGTGCCAGCAAAGCCGACAGGGGCAGTTCACCCCTCCACTTT. The chain employs TRBV28 and TRBJ1-6; 8 bases are a match to TRBD1. CDR3 length: 14 residues. CDR1 MDHEN and CDR2 SYDVKM come from the germline V gene. Unmatched junction bases numbered 8, after V lost 7 bases and J lost 9 bases.

The J gene is TRBJ1-3, the V gene TRBV6-5; D unclear. This CDR3 has 15 residues. Germline V gives CDR1 MNHEY, CDR2 SVGAGI. V lost 6 bases and J 2 bases, leaving 14 bases between the germline ends. The CDR3 nucleotides read TGTGCCAGCAGCCCCTATGGTACCACTGGAAACACCATATATTTT. It translates to CASSPYGTTGNTIYF.

This clone was found once. The chain couples TRBV7-9 to TRBJ2-5; D possibly corresponds to TRBD1 (5 bases). CDR3 size: 13 residues. V lost 3 bases and J lost 4, with 9 bases in between. CDR1 and CDR2 (germline): SEHNR, FQNEAQ (reference sequence). CDR3 sequence: CASSLAGIETQYF. For the CDR3, the DNA is TGTGCCAGCAGCTTGGCAGGGATAGAGACCCAGTACTTC.

V is TRBV28 and J is TRBJ1-5; unclear D gene. Per the germline V gene, CDR1 is MDHEN and CDR2 is SYDVKM. This CDR3 has 13 residues. Trimming left V 3 bases short and J 5 bases short, with 8 bases between. Here the CDR3 reads CASSLRTYQPQHF. The CDR3 DNA sequence: TGTGCCAGCAGTTTGAGGACGTATCAGCCCCAGCATTTT.

The chain joins TRBV7-6 to TRBJ1-1; 9 bases are a match to TRBD1. J lost 6 bases, V lost 5 bases, and 7 bases had no gene match. From germline, CDR1 is SGHVS and CDR2 FNYEAQ. The CDR3 is 14 amino acids. CDR3 nucleotide sequence: TGTGCCAGCAGCCTGGGACAGGGAGTCCCTGAAGCTTTCTTT. It yields the protein CASSLGQGVPEAFF.

The V gene is TRBV27, the J gene TRBJ2-1, with 9 bases aligning to TRBD2. This CDR3 comprises 16 residues. Germline values: CDR1 MNHEY, CDR2 SMNVEV (reference sequence). V was clipped by 5 bases and J by 0 bases; unmatched bases: 5. The CDR3 loop reads CASSRLAVSSYNEQFF. DNA for the CDR3: TGTGCCAGCAGTCGACTAGCGGTGAGCTCCTACAATGAGCAGTTCTTC.

The chain has TRBV11-2 and TRBJ1-2; D may be TRBD1 (6 bases). Germline values: CDR1 SGHAT, CDR2 FQNNGV. Trimming pared 5 bases from V and 3 bases from J, leaving 19 bases between. CDR3 size: 16 residues. The CDR3 sequence is CASSPNAQGRDYGYTF. CDR3 nucleotides: TGTGCCAGCAGCCCCAATGCCCAGGGGAGAGACTATGGCTACACCTTC.

J is TRBJ2-5 and V is TRBV3-1 (or the pseudogene TRBV3-2); 7 bases fit TRBD2. CDR1 and CDR2 from the germline V gene are LGHDT and YNNKEL (reference sequence). The CDR3 length is 17 residues. J gave up 9 bases and V 4 bases, and 20 bases lay outside the gene matches. The CDR3 loop is CASSLPGPSGPGGAQYF. CDR3 sequence (DNA): TGTGCCAGCAGCCTCCCCGGGCCTAGCGGTCCAGGTGGGGCCCAGTACTTC.

J is TRBJ2-5 and V is TRBV10-3; weak D call: TRBD1 (5 bases). The ends were cut back, 9 bases at V and 0 bases at J, with 14 bases in the middle. The germline CDR1 and CDR2 sequences are ENHRY and SYGVKD. This CDR3 spans 14 amino acids. The CDR3 region is CAIQMTVNQETQYF. The DNA for the CDR3 is TGTGCCATTCAAATGACAGTTAACCAAGAGACCCAGTACTTC.

This chain connects TRBV7-9 to TRBJ2-7, with a tentative D call TRBD1 (5 bases). The germline CDR1 and CDR2 sequences are SEHNR and FQNEAQ (reference sequence). This CDR3 has 11 amino acids. The DNA of the CDR3 is TGTGCGGGCAGGGAAAAGGTCGAGCAGTACGTC. It codes for CAGREKVEQYV.

The gene calls are TRBV5-1 and TRBJ2-3; the D call may be TRBD1 or TRBD2 (5 bases each). Germline V gene data show CDR1 as SGHRS and CDR2 as YFSETQ. The CDR3 length is 16 residues. V was shortened by 4 bases and J by 2 bases, with 17 bases between the two germline ends. Here the CDR3 DNA reads TGCGCCAGCAGCGGGGGAACGACAGCCCACACAGATACGCAGTATTTT. Its protein is CASSGGTTAHTDTQYF.

A single count supports this clone. V usage is TRBV15 and J usage is TRBJ1-1, with D unresolved. The CDR3 is 15 amino acids. V gave up 0 bases and J gave up 4 bases, with 12 bases separating them. CDR1 LNHNV and CDR2 YYDKDF come from the germline V gene (reference sequence). The CDR3 DNA is TGTGCCACCAGCAGAGAATCCGGGAAGCTCACTGAAGCTTTCTTT. It translates to CATSRESGKLTEAFF.

This sequence joins TRBV5-1 and TRBJ1-2; 7 bases align to TRBD1. The germline gives CDR1 SGHRS, CDR2 YFSETQ. The junction had 11 bases not matched to a gene; V was cut back by 4 bases and J by 8 bases. The CDR3 loop spans 14 amino acids. CDR3 loop: CASSQPGQLRGYTF. CDR3 DNA sequence: TGCGCCAGCAGCCAGCCGGGACAGCTACGAGGCTACACCTTC.

The chain links TRBV5-1 to TRBJ2-3; D not certain. The CDR3 is 14 residues long. Between the trimmed V and J ends, which lost 0 bases and 0 bases, there was a span of 5 bases. Germline CDR1 SGHRS, CDR2 YFSETQ. CDR3 DNA sequence: TGCGCCAGCAGCTTGGCCCAGAGCACAGATACGCAGTATTTT. Residues: CASSLAQSTDTQYF.

This chain uses TRBV4-2 with TRBJ2-7, with D unclear. In germline, CDR1 is LGHNA, CDR2 YNFKEQ. The CDR3 is made up of 15 amino acids. Trimming removed 0 bases at V and 6 bases at J, with 15 bases between. CDR3 amino acids: CASSQDAVDGREQYF. DNA for the CDR3: TGTGCCAGCAGCCAAGATGCGGTGGATGGTCGCGAGCAGTACTTC.

The chain is built from TRBV18 and TRBJ1-1; D may be TRBD1 (5 bases). Trimming removed 4 bases from V and 7 bases from J, with 16 bases in between. The CDR3 loop spans 14 amino acids. Germline V CDR1 and CDR2: KGHSH, LQKENI. As DNA, the CDR3 is TGTGCCAGCTCACTTTGGGACGAACGTGGTGAAGCTTTCTTT. Translation gives CASSLWDERGEAFF.

This clone has just one count. The chain is built from TRBV21-1 and TRBJ2-7; TRBD2, the table's D call, was not compared with the DNA. TRBV21-1 is noted as a pseudogene. CDR3 size: 14 residues. CDR3 bases: TGTGCCAGCAGCCTGGTCCCGGTGTCAACGGAGCAGTACTTC. Protein product: CASSLVPVSTEQYF.

The J gene is TRBJ2-7, the V gene TRBV9; D might be TRBD1 (6 bases). Trimming stripped 4 bases from V and 6 bases from J, with 20 bases between. The CDR3 totals 15 residues. Germline V gene data show CDR1 as SGDLS and CDR2 as YYNGEE. The CDR3: CASSLGGRTDGEQYF. The CDR3 coding sequence is TGTGCCAGCAGCCTGGGTGGGCGGACAGATGGCGAGCAGTACTTC.

The V call is TRBV25-1, the J call TRBJ1-2, with D possibly being TRBD1 (6 bases). The CDR3 extends over 12 amino acids. The germline CDR1 and CDR2 sequences are MGHDK and SYGVNS. The V end lost 3 bases, the J end lost 7 bases, and 9 bases lay between the germline ends. The CDR3 sequence is CASSDHRVGYTF. In nucleotides, the CDR3 is TGTGCCAGCAGTGACCACAGGGTTGGCTACACCTTC.